The clone carrying this T cell receptor beta chain was detected only a few times. The data stem from a study of shared T cell receptors in the human thymus. Germline V gene sequence: CDR1 SGHDT, CDR2 YYEEEE. Trimming took 4 bases from V and 1 from J, leaving 18 bases between them. This CDR3 is 17 amino acids long. Libraries were prepared by immunoSEQ multiplex PCR; TCRdb keeps only in-frame clonotypes and omits some of them. This table holds 720,000 or so clones, 80% to 90% found once. Another study also made use of these data, one on human thymus T cells. Per that paper: All donors were healthy Finnish infants who were undergoing corrective surgery to treat congenital heart defects. The source of the thymus tissue was resections taken during corrective heart surgery. Unrelated individuals reportedly shared highly overlapping thymic TCR repertoires.

This receptor was taken from a girl under three years old with a congenital heart defect. Sequencing used thymocytes. The chain uses TRBV5-6 and TRBJ2-4, with D tentatively TRBD2 (7 bases). In DNA, the CDR3 is TGTGCCAGCAGCCTATCTACGGGGGGCTCTGCCAAAAACATTCAGTACTTC. This encodes CASSLSTGGSAKNIQYF.